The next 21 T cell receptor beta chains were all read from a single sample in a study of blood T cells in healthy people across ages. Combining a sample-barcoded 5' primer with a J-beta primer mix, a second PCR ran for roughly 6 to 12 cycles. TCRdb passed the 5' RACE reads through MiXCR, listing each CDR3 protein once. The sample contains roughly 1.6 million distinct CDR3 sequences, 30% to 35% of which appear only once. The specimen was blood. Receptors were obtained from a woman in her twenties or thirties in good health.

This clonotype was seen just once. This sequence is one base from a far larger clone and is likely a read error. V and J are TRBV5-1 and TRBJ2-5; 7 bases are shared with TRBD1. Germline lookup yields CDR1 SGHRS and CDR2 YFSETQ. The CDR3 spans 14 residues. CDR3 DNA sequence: TGCGCCTGCAGCTTAACAGGGGCTCAAGAGACCCAGTACTTC. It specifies CACSLTGAQETQYF.

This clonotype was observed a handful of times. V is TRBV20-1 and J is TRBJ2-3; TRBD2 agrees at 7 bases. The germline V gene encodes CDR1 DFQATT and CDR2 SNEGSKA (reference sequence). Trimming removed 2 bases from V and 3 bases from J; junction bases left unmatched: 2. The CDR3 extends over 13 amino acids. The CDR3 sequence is CSARSGGTDTQYF. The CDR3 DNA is TGCAGTGCTAGATCGGGGGGAACAGATACGCAGTATTTT.

CDR3 sequence reads: CASSGVRATGELFF. CDR3 nucleotide sequence: TGTGCCAGCAGCGGGGTGAGGGCCACCGGGGAGCTGTTTTTT. The chain couples TRBV11-2 to TRBJ2-2; tentatively, D is TRBD2 (5 bases). The V and J ends lost 5 bases and 4 bases respectively, with 11 bases between them. The CDR3 is 14 amino acids. Germline V gene data show CDR1 as SGHAT and CDR2 as FQNNGV.

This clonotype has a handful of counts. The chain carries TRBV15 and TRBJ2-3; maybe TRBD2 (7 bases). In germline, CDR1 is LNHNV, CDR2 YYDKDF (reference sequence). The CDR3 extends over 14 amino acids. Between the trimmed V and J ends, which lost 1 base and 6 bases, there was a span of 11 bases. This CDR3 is CATSRGRGHDTQYF. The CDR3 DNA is TGTGCCACCAGCAGAGGGCGGGGGCACGATACGCAGTATTTT.

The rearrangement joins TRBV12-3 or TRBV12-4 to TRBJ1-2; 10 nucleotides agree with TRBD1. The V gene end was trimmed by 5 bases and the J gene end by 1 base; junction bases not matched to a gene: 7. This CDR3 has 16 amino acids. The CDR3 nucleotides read TGTGCCAGCAGTCCCCGGACAGGGGGTATTAACTATGGCTACACCTTC. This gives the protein CASSPRTGGINYGYTF.

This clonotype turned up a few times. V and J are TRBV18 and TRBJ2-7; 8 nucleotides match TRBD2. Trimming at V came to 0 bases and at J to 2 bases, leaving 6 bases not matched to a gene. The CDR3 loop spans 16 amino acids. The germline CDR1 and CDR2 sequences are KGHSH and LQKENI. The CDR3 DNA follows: TGTGCCAGCTCACCACCCCAGACGGGAGGGACCTACGAGCAGTACTTC. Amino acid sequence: CASSPPQTGGTYEQYF.

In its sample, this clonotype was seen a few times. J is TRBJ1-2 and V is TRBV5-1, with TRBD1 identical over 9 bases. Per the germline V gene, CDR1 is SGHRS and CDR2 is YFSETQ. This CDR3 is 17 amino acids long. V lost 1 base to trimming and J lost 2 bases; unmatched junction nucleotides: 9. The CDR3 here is CASSLTPGQGPNYGYTF. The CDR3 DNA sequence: TGCGCCAGCAGCTTGACGCCGGGACAGGGCCCAAACTATGGCTACACCTTC.

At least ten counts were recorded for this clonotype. The CDR3 region has the DNA TGTGCCATCAGTTGGGAGCGAAATTCACCCCTCCACTTT. This gives the protein CAISWERNSPLHF. The chain has TRBV10-3 and TRBJ1-6; D is undetermined. The V end was cut by 5 bases, the J end by 7 bases, with 9 bases between. The CDR3 covers 13 residues. Germline CDR1 is ENHRY and CDR2 is SYGVKD.

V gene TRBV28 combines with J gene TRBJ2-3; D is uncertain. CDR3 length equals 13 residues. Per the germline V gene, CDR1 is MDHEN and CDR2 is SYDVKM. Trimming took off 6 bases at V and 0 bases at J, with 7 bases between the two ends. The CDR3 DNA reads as TGTGCCAGCAGGTGGCGGAGCACAGATACGCAGTATTTT. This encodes CASRWRSTDTQYF.

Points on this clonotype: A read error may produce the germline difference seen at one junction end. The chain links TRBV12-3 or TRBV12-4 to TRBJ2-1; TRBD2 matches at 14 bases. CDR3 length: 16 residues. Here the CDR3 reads CASSRTGTSGSAEQFF. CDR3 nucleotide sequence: TGCGCCAGCAGCCGAACCGGGACTAGCGGGAGTGCTGAGCAGTTCTTC.

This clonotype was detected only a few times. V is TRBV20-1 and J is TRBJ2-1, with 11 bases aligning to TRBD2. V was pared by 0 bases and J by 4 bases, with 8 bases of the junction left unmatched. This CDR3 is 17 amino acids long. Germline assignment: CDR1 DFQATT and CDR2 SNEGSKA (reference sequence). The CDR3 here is CSARDIVAGGLYNEQFF. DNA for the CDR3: TGCAGTGCTAGAGATATCGTAGCGGGAGGGTTGTACAATGAGCAGTTCTTC.

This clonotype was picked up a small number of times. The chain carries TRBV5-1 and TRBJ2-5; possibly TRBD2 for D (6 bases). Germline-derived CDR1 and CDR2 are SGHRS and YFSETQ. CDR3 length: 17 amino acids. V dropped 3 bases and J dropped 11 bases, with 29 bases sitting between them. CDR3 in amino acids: CASSSRETAGRGGEQYF. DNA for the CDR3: TGCGCCAGCAGCTCGAGGGAGACAGCTGGGAGAGGAGGGGAGCAGTACTTC.

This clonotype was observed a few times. The DNA for the CDR3 is TGCAGTGCTGGTCCCCAATCGGGGGCCTACTCCTACGAGCAGTACTTC. It encodes CSAGPQSGAYSYEQYF. The chain carries TRBV20-1 and TRBJ2-7, with D perhaps matching TRBD1 or TRBD2 (6 bases each). The CDR3 totals 16 residues. Germline V lookup: CDR1 DFQATT, CDR2 SNEGSKA (reference sequence). Trimming pared 5 bases from V and 0 bases from J, leaving 20 bases between.

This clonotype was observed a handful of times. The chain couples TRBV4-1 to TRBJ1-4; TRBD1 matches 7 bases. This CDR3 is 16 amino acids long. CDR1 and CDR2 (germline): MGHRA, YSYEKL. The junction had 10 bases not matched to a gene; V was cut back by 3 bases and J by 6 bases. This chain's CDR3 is CASSQAGGGIYEKLFF. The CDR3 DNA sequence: TGCGCCAGCAGCCAGGCAGGGGGAGGGATTTATGAAAAACTGTTTTTT.

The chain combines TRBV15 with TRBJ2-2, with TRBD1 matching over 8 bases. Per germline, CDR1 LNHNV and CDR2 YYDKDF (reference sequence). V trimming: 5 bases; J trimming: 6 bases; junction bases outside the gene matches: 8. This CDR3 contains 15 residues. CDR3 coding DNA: TGTGCCACCAGCGTAGACAGGGGCCACGCCGGGGAGCTGTTTTTT. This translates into CATSVDRGHAGELFF.

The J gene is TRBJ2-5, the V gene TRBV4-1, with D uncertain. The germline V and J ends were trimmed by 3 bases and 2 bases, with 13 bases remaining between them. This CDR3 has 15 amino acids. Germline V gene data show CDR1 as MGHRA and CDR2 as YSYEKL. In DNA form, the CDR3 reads TGCGCCAGCAGCCAGTGGACGGGTTTACAAGAGACCCAGTACTTC. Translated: CASSQWTGLQETQYF.

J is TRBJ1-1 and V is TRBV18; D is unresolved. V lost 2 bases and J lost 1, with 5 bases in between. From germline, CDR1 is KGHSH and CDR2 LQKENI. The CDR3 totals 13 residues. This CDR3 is CASSPERNTEAFF. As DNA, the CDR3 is TGTGCCAGCTCACCAGAGAGGAACACTGAAGCTTTCTTT.

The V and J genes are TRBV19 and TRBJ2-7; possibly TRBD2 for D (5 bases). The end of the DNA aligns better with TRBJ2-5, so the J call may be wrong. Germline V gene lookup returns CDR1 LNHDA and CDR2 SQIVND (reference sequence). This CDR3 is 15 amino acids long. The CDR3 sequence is CASSIGLGRGETQYF. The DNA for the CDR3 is TGTGCCAGTAGTATCGGGCTAGGGAGAGGGGAGACCCAGTACTTC.

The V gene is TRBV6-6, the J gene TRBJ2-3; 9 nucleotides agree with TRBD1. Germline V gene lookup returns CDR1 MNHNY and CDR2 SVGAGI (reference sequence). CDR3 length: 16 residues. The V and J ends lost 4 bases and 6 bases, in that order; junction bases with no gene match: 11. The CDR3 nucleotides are TGTGCCAGCAGTTCTGGGGACAGGGTTTTTAGGGATACGCAGTATTTT. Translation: CASSSGDRVFRDTQYF.

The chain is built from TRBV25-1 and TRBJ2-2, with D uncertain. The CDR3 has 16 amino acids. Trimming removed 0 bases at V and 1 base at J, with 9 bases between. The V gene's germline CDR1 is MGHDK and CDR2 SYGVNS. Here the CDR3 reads CASSEYPFRNTGELFF. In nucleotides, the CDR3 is TGTGCCAGCAGTGAATACCCTTTTCGGAACACCGGGGAGCTGTTTTTT.

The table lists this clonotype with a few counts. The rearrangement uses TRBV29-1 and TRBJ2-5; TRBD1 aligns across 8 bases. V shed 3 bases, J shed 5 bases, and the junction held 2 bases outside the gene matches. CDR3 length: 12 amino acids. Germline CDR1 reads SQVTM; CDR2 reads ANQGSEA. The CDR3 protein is CSVETGVETQYF. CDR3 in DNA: TGCAGCGTTGAGACAGGGGTCGAGACCCAGTACTTC.